This T cell receptor beta chain was documented in a study of STAT5B mutations in CD4+ large granular lymphocyte leukemia. Findings of the study overall: 8/27 top patient clones versus 2/35 control clones were TRBV06-family.

The CDR3 contains 13 residues. V was clipped by 7 bases and J by 6 bases; unmatched bases: 6. Germline values: CDR1 MNHNS, CDR2 SASEGT. To note about this clone: Its antigen is not known.

The assay was run at survey level. TCRdb's copy holds only in-frame clones and misses some; the assay was immunoSEQ multiplex PCR. The table lists 20,000 to 25,000 clones, 82% of them singletons. The sequence came from a human donor in good health. What was sequenced was CD4+ T cells from blood buffy coats. The rearrangement joins TRBV6-1 to TRBJ1-2; 9 nucleotides agree with TRBD1. DNA of the CDR3: TGTGCCAGCATCCCATGGACAGGGGATGGCTACACCTTC. It yields the protein CASIPWTGDGYTF.